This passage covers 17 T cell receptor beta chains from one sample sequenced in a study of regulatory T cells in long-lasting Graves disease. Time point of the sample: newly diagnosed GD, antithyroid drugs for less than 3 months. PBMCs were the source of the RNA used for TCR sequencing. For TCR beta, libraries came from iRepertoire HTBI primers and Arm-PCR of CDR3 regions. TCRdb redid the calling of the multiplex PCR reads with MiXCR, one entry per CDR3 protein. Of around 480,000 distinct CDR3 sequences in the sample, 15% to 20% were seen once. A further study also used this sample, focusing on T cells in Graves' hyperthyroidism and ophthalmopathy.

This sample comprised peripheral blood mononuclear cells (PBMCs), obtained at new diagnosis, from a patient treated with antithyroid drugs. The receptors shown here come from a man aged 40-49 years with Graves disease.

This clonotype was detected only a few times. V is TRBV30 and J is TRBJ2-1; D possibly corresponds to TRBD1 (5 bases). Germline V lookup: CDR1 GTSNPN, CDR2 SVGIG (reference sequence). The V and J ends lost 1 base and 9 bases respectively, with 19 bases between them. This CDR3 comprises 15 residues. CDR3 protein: CAWSDARAGSIEQFF. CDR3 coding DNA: TGTGCCTGGAGTGACGCCCGGGCAGGGTCTATTGAGCAGTTCTTC.

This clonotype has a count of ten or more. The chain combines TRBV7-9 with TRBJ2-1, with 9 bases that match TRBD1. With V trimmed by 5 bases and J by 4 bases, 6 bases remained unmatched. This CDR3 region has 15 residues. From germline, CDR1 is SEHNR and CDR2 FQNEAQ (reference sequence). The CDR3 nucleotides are TGTGCCAGCAGCCAGACAGGGGGGATTTACAATGAGCAGTTCTTC. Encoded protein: CASSQTGGIYNEQFF.

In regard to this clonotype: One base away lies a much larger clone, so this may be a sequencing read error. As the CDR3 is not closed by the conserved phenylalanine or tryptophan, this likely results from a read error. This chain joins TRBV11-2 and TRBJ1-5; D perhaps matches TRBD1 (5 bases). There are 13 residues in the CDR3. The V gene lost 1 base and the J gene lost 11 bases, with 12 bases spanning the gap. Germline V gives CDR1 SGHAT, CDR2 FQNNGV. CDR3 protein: CASSLGRSGAQHL. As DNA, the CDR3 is TGTGCCAGCAGCTTAGGGCGCTCGGGGGCCCAGCATTTG.

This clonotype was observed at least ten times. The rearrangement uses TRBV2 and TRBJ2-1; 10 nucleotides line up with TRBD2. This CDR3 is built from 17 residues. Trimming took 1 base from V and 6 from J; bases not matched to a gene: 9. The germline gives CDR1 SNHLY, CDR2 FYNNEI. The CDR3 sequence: CASSEGGSGRAINEQFF. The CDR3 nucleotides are TGTGCCAGCAGTGAAGGGGGAAGCGGGAGGGCCATCAATGAGCAGTTCTTC.

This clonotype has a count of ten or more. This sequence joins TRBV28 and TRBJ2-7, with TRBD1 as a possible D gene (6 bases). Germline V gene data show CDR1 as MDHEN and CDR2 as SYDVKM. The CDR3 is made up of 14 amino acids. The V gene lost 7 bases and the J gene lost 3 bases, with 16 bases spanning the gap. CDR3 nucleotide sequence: TGTGCCAGCACATCACCAAACAGGGTCTACGAGCAGTACTTC. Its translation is CASTSPNRVYEQYF. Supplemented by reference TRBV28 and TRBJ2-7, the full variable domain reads DVKVTQSSRYLVKRTGEKVFLECVQDMDHENMFWYRQDPGLGLRLIYFSYDVKMKEKGDIPEGYSVSREKKERFSLILESASTNQTSMYLCASTSPNRVYEQYFGPGTRLTVT.

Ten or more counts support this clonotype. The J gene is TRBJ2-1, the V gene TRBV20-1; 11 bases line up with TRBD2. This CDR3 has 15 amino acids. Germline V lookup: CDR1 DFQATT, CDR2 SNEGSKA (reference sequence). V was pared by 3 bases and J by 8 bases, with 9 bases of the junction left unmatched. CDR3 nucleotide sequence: TGCAGTGCTAGCCCACTAGCGGGAGTAGGAGATGAGCAGTTCTTC. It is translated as CSASPLAGVGDEQFF.

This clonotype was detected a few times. CDR3 coding DNA: TGTGCCAGCAGTGTTAGCGAGGGATGTAGCAATCAGCCCCAGCATTTT. Residues: CASSVSEGCSNQPQHF. This chain joins TRBV2 and TRBJ1-5; D unresolved. Germline loops: CDR1 SNHLY, CDR2 FYNNEI. The CDR3 spans 16 residues. Trimming removed 4 bases at V and 0 bases at J, with 13 bases between.

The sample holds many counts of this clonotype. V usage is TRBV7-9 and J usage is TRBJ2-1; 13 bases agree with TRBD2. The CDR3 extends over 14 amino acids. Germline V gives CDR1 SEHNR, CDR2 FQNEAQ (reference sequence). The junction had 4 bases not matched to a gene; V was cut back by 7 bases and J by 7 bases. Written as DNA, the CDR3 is TGTGCCAGCAAAAGGACTAGCGGGAGTAATGAGCAGTTCTTC. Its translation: CASKRTSGSNEQFF.

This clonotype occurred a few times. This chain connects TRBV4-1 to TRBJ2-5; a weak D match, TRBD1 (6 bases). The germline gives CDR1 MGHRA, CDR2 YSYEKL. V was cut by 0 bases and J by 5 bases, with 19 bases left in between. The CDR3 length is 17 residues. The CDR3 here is CASSQEPTGFGRETQYF. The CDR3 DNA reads TGCGCCAGCAGCCAAGAACCTACAGGGTTTGGTCGGGAGACCCAGTACTTC.

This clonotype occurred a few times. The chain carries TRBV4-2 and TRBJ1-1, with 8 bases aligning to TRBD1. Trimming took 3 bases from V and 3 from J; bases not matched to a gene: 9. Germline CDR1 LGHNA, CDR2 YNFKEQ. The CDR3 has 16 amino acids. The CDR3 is CASSHRTGIDDTEAFF. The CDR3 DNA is TGTGCCAGCAGCCATCGGACAGGGATAGACGACACTGAAGCTTTCTTT.

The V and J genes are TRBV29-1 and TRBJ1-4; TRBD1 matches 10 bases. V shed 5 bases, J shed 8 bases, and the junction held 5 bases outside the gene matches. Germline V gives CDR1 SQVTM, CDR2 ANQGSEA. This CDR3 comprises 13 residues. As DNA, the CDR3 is TGCAGCGTTCGGGACAGGGGTGGGGAAAAACTGTTTTTT. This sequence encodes CSVRDRGGEKLFF.

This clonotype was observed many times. The DNA of the CDR3 is TGTGCCAGCAGCCAAACCGGACAGGGGTATTACGAGCAGTACTTC. As protein: CASSQTGQGYYEQYF. The chain combines TRBV3-1 with TRBJ2-7; 9 nucleotides line up with TRBD1. V gave up 2 bases and J gave up 4 bases; unmatched junction bases: 6. Germline V CDR1 and CDR2: LGHDT, YNNKEL (reference sequence). The CDR3 has 15 residues.

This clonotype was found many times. The CDR3: CATSDHPGRASSGANVLTF. Written as DNA, the CDR3 is TGTGCCACCAGTGATCACCCGGGTAGGGCCTCCTCTGGGGCCAACGTCCTGACTTTC. The chain recombines TRBV24-1 with TRBJ2-6; the D is unclear. CDR1 and CDR2 from the germline V gene are KGHDR and SFDVKD. The CDR3 has 19 residues. V was pared by 3 bases and J by 0 bases, with 17 bases between.

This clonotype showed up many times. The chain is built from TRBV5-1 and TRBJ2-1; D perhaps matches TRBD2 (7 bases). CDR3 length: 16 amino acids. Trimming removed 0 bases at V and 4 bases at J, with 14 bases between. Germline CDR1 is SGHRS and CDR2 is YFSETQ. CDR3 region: CASSLVRGASYNEQFF. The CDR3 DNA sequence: TGCGCCAGCAGCTTGGTTCGGGGGGCGTCTTACAATGAGCAGTTCTTC.

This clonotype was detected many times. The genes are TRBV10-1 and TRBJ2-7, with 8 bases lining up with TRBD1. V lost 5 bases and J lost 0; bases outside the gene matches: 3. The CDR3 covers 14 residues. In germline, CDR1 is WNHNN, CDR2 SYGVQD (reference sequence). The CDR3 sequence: CASSKDRVSYEQYF. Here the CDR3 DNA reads TGCGCCAGCAGTAAGGACAGGGTCTCCTACGAGCAGTACTTC.

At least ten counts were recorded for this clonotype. This CDR3 is CASSLDLWNSPLHF. CDR3 in DNA: TGTGCCAGCAGCTTAGACTTGTGGAATTCACCCCTCCACTTT. This chain connects TRBV7-9 to TRBJ1-6, with D unresolved. This CDR3 is 14 amino acids long. Trimming pared 1 base from V and 7 bases from J, leaving 8 bases between. The V gene's germline CDR1 is SEHNR and CDR2 FQNEAQ (reference sequence).

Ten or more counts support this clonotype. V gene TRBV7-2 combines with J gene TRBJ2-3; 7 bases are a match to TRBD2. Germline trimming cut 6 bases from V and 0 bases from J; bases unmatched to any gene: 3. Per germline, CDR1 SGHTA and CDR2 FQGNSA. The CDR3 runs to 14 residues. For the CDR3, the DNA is TGTGCCAGCAGTCTAGCGGTTAGCACAGATACGCAGTATTTT. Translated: CASSLAVSTDTQYF.